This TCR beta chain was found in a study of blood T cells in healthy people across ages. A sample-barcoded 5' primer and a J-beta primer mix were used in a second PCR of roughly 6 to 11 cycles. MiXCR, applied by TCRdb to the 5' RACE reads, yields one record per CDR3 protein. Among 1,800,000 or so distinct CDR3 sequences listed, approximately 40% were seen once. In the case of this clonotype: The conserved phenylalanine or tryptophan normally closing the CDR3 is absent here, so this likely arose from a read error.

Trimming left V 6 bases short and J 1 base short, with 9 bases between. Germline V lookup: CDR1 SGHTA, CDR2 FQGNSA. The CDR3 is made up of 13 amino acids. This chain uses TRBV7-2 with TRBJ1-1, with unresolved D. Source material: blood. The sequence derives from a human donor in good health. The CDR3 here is CASSSRPNTEAFC. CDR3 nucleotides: TGTGCCAGCAGTTCGCGACCGAACACTGAAGCTTTCTGT.